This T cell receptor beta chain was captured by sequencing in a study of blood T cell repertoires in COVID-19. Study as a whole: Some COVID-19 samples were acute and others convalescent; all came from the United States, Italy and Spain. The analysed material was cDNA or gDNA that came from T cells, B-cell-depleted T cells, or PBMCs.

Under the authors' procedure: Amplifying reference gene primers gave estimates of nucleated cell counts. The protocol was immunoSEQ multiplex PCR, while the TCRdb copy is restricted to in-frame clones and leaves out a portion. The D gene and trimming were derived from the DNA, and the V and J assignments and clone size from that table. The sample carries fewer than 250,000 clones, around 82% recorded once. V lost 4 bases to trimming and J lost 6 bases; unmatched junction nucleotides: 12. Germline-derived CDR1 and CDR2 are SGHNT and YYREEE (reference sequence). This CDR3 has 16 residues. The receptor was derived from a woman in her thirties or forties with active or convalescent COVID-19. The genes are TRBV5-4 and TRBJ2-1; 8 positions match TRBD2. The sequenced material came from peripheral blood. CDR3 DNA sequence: TGTGCCAGCAGCACCCCGAGTGCTAGCGGGCGCAATGAGCAGTTCTTC. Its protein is CASSTPSASGRNEQFF.